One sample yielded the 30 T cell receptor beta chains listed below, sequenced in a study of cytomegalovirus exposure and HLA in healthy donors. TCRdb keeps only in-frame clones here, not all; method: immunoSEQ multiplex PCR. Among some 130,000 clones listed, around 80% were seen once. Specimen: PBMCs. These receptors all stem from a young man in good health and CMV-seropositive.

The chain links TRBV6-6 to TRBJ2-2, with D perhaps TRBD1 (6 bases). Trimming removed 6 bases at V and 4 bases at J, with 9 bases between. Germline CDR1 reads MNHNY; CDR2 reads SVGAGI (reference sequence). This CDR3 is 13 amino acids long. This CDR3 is CASRPQGTGELFF. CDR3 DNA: TGTGCCAGCAGGCCACAGGGCACCGGGGAGCTGTTTTTT.

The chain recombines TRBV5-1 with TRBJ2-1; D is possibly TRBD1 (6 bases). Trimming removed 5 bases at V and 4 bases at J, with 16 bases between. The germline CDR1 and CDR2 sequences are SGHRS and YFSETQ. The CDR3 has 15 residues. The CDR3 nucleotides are TGCGCCAGCAGGGTACTCCTTGGACAGTACAATGAGCAGTTCTTC. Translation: CASRVLLGQYNEQFF.

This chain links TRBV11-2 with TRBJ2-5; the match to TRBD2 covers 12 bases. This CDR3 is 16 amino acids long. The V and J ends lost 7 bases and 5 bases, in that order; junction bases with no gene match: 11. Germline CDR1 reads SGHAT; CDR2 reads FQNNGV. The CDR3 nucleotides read TGTGCCAGCACCCCGGGGCTAGCGGGGGGGCGGGAGACCCAGTACTTC. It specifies CASTPGLAGGRETQYF.

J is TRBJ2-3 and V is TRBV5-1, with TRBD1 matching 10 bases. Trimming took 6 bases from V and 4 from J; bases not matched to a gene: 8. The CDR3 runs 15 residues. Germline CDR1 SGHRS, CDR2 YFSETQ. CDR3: CASITGTGVADTQYF. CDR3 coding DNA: TGCGCCAGCATTACCGGGACAGGGGTTGCAGATACGCAGTATTTT.

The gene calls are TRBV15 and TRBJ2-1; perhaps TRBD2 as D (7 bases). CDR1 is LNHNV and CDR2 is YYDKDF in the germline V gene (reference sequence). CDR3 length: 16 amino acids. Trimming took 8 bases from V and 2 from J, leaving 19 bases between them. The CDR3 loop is CATCPGGRGAYNEQFF. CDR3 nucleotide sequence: TGTGCCACCTGCCCGGGGGGTAGGGGGGCCTACAATGAGCAGTTCTTC.

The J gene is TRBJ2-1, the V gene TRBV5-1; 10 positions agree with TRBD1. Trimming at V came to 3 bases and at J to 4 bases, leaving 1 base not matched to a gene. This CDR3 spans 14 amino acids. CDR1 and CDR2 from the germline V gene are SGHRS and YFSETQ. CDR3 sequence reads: CASSSDRGYNEQFF. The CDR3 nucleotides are TGCGCCAGCAGCTCGGACAGGGGGTACAATGAGCAGTTCTTC.

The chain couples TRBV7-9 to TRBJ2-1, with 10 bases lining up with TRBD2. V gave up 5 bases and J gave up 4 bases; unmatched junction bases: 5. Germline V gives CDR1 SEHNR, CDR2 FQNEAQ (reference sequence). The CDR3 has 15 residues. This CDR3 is CASSLGTSEYNEQFF. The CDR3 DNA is TGTGCCAGCAGCCTCGGGACTAGCGAGTACAATGAGCAGTTCTTC.

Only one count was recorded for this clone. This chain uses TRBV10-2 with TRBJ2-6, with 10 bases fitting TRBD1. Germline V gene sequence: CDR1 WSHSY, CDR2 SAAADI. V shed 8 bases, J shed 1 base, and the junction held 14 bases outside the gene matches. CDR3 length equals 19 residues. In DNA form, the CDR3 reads TGCGCCAGCGGAGGGGTGAGGGGACAGGGGAATTCTGGGGCCAACGTCCTGACTTTC. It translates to CASGGVRGQGNSGANVLTF.

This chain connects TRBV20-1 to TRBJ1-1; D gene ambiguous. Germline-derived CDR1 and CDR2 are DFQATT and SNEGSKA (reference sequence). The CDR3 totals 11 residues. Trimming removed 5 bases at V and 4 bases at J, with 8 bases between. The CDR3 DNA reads TGCAGTGCTGCCCCGGGCACTGAAGCTTTCTTT. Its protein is CSAAPGTEAFF.

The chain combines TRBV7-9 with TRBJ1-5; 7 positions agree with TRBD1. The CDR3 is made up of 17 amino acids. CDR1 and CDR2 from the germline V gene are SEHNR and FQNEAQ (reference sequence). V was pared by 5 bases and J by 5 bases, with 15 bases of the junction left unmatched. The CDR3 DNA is TGTGCCAGCAGCGGAGCGCTAGGAGGGGGCGGTCATCAGCCCCAGCATTTT. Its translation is CASSGALGGGGHQPQHF. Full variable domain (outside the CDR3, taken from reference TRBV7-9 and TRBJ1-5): DTGVSQNPRHKITKRGQNVTFRCDPISEHNRLYWYRQTLGQGPEFLTYFQNEAQLEKSRLLSDRFSAERPKGSFSTLEIQRTEQGDSAMYLCASSGALGGGGHQPQHFGDGTRLSIL.

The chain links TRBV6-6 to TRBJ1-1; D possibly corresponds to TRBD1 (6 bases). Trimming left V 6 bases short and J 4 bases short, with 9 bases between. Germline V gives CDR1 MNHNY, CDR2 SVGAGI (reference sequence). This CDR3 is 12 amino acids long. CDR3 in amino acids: CASRQGSTEAFF. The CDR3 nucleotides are TGTGCCAGCAGACAGGGAAGCACTGAAGCTTTCTTT.

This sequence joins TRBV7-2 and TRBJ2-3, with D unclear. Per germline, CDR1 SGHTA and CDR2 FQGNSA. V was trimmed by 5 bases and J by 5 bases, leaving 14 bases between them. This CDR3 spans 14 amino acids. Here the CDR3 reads CASSQRRSLDTQYF. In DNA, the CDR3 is TGTGCCAGCAGCCAGCGACGTAGCCTAGATACGCAGTATTTT.

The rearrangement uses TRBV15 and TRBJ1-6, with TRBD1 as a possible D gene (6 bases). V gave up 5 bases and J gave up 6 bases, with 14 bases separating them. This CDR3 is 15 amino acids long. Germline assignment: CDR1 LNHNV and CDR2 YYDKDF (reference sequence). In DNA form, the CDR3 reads TGTGCCACCAGCCCCACCGGACAGTTTAATTCACCCCTCCACTTT. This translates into CATSPTGQFNSPLHF.

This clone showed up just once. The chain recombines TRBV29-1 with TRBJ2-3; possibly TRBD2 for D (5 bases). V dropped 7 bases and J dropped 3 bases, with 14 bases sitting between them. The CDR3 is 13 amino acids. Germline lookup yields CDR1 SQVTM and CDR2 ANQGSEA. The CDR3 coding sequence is TGCAGCGGAGACAATGGCGGGACAGATACGCAGTATTTT. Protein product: CSGDNGGTDTQYF.

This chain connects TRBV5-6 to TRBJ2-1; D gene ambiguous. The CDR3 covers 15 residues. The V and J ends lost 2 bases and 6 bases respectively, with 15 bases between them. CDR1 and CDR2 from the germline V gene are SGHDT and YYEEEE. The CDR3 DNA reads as TGTGCCAGCAGCTTCTCATCCCTACTCATCAATGAGCAGTTCTTC. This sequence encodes CASSFSSLLINEQFF. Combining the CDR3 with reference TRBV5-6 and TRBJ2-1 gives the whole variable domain DAGVTQSPTHLIKTRGQQVTLRCSPKSGHDTVSWYQQALGQGPQFIFQYYEEEERQRGNFPDRFSGHQFPNYSSELNVNALLLGDSALYLCASSFSSLLINEQFFGPGTRLTVL.

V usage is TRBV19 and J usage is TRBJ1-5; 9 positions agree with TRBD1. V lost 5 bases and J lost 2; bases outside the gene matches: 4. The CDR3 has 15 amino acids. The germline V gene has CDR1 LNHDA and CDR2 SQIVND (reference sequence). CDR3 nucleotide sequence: TGTGCCAGTAGTCCTAGACAGGGGGGCAATCAGCCCCAGCATTTT. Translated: CASSPRQGGNQPQHF.

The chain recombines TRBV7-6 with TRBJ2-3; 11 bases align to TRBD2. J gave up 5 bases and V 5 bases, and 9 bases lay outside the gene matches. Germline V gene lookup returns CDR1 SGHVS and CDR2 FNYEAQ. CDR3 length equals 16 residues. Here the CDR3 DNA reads TGTGCCAGCAGCCCTCTAGCGGGGGGCTCGGTAGATACGCAGTATTTT. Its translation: CASSPLAGGSVDTQYF.

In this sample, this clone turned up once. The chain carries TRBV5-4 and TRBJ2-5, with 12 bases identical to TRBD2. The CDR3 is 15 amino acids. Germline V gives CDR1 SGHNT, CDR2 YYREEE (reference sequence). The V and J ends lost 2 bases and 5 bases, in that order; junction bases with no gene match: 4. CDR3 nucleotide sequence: TGTGCCAGCAGCTTACGACTAGCGGGGGACGAGACCCAGTACTTC. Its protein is CASSLRLAGDETQYF.

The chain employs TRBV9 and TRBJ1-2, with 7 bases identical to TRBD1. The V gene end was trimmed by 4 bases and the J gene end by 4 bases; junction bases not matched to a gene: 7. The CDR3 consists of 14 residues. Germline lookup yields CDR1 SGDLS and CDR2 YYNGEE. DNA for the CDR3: TGTGCCAGCAGCTACGGACAGGATCCCTATGGCTACACCTTC. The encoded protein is CASSYGQDPYGYTF.

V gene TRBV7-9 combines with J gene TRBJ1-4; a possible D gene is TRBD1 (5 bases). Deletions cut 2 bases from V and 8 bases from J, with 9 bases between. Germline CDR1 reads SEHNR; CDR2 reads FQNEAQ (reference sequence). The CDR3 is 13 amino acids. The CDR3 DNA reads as TGTGCCAGCAGCTTAAACCAGGGAGAAAAACTGTTTTTT. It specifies CASSLNQGEKLFF.

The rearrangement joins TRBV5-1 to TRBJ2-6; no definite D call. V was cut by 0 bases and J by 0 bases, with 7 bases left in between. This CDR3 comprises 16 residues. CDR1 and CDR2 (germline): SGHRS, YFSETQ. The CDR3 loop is CASSLAKSSGANVLTF. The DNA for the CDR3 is TGCGCCAGCAGCTTGGCCAAGAGCTCTGGGGCCAACGTCCTGACTTTC.

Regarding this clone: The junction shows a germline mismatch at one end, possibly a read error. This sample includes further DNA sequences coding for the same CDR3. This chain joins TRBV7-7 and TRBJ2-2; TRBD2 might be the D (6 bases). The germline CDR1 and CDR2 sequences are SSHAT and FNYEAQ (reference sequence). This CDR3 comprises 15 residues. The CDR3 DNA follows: TGTGCCAGCAGCACGAGACTAGATGGCACCGGAGAGCTGTTTTTT. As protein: CASSTRLDGTGELFF.

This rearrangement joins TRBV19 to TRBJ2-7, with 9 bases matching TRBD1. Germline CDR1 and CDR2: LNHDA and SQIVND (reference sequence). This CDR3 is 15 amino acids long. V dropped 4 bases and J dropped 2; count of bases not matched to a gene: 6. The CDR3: CASSTPRQGAYEQYF. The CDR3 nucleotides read TGTGCCAGTAGTACACCGAGACAGGGGGCCTACGAGCAGTACTTC.

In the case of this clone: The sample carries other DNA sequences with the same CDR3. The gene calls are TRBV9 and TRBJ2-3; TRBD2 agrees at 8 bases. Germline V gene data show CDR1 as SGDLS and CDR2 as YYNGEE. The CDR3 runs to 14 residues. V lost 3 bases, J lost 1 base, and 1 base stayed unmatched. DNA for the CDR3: TGTGCCAGCAGCGCGGGGGGGGGCACAGATACGCAGTATTTT. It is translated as CASSAGGGTDTQYF.

In nucleotides, the CDR3 is TGTGCCAGCAGTGGACAGGTTGCAGATACGCAGTATTTT. Its translation is CASSGQVADTQYF. This chain joins TRBV6-1 and TRBJ2-3, with a weak D call TRBD1 (6 bases). This CDR3 comprises 13 residues. V was pared by 4 bases and J by 4 bases, with 9 bases between. CDR1 is MNHNS and CDR2 is SASEGT in the germline V gene.

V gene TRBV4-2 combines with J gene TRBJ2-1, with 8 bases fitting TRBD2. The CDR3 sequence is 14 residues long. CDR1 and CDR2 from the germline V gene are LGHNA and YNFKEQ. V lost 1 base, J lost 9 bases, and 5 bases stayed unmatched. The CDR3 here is CASSQAGLESEQFF. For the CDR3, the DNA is TGTGCCAGCAGCCAAGCGGGACTAGAGAGTGAGCAGTTCTTC.

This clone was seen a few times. The CDR3: CASSVGLAGGEGTQYF. The CDR3 bases are TGCGCCAGCAGCGTCGGACTAGCGGGTGGTGAGGGGACCCAGTACTTC. The J gene is TRBJ2-5, the V gene TRBV5-1, with TRBD2 matching over 11 bases. The CDR3 spans 16 residues. Germline CDR1 reads SGHRS; CDR2 reads YFSETQ. J gave up 7 bases and V 4 bases, and 12 bases lay outside the gene matches. The entire variable domain, with the rest obtained from reference TRBV5-1 and TRBJ2-5, is as follows: KAGVTQTPRYLIKTRGQQVTLSCSPISGHRSVSWYQQTPGQGLQFLFEYFSETQRNKGNFPGRFSGRQFSNSRSEMNVSTLELGDSALYLCASSVGLAGGEGTQYFGPGTRLLVL.

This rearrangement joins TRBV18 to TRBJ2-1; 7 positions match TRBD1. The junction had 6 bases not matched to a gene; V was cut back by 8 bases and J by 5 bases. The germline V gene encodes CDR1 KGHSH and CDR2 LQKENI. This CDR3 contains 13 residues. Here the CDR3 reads CASATGIDNEQFF. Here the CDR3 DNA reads TGTGCCAGCGCGACAGGGATCGACAATGAGCAGTTCTTC.

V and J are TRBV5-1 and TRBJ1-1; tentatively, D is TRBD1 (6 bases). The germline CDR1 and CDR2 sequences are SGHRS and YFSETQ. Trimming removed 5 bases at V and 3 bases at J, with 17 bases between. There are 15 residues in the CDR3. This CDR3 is CASRLDTGWDTEAFF. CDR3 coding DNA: TGCGCCAGCAGACTAGACACAGGGTGGGACACTGAAGCTTTCTTT.

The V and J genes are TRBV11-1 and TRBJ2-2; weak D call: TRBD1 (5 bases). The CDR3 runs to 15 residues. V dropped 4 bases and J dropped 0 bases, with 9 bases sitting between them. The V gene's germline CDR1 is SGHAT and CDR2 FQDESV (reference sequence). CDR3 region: CASSYSTANTGELFF. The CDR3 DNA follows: TGTGCCAGCAGCTATTCGACAGCGAACACCGGGGAGCTGTTTTTT. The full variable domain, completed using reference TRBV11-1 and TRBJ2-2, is EAEVAQSPRYKITEKSQAVAFWCDPISGHATLYWYRQILGQGPELLVQFQDESVVDDSQLPKDRFSAERLKGVDSTLKIQPAELGDSAMYLCASSYSTANTGELFFGEGSRLTVL.